The 4 T cell receptor beta chains listed next were all sequenced from one sample in a study of cytomegalovirus exposure and HLA in healthy donors (dated by TCRdb to 2017 to 2019). Libraries came from the immunoSEQ multiplex PCR assay. TCRdb carries this immuneACCESS record with in-frame sequences only. Its versions omit some clonotypes, under half of them owing to an unresolved V gene in the studies checked, with the rest unexplained. The sample contains tens of thousands of clones, about 94% of them found a single time. The ten largest account for around 1.5% of the sample. Sample: PBMCs. The source of these receptors is a man between 18 and 35 years old in good health and CMV-seropositive.

V gene TRBV7-6 combines with J gene TRBJ1-6, with TRBD1 identical over 7 bases. The CDR3 contains 16 residues. Losses at the gene ends were 0 bases for V and 5 bases for J; bases not matched to a gene: 4. CDR1 SGHVS and CDR2 FNYEAQ come from the germline V gene. The CDR3 loop is CASSLAATGNNSPLHF. CDR3 bases: TGTGCCAGCAGCTTAGCTGCGACAGGGAATAATTCACCCCTCCACTTT.

The rearrangement links TRBV2 to TRBJ1-6, with no clear D. V lost 1 base and J 9 bases, leaving 4 bases between the germline ends. CDR3 length: 12 residues. Germline values: CDR1 SNHLY, CDR2 FYNNEI. CDR3 protein: CASSEESSPLHF. The CDR3 region has the DNA TGTGCCAGCAGTGAAGAGAGTTCACCCCTCCACTTT.

CDR3 DNA sequence: TGCGCCAGCAGCAATCGGGGTCGGGTGGATGAGCAGTTCTTC. Its translation: CASSNRGRVDEQFF. V gene TRBV5-1 combines with J gene TRBJ2-1, with D tentatively TRBD2 (5 bases). Trimming cost V 4 bases and J 8 bases, with 16 bases left between them. The germline gives CDR1 SGHRS, CDR2 YFSETQ. The CDR3 runs 14 residues.

The chain recombines TRBV7-9 with TRBJ1-4; the match to TRBD1 covers 9 bases. The germline CDR1 and CDR2 sequences are SEHNR and FQNEAQ (reference sequence). Trimming cost V 8 bases and J 7 bases; bases outside gene matches: 14. CDR3 length: 16 residues. In nucleotides, the CDR3 is TGTGCCAGCGGAGACAGGGGGGCTCGGAGTAGTGAAAAACTGTTTTTT. This codes for CASGDRGARSSEKLFF. Filled out from reference TRBV7-9 and TRBJ1-4, the complete variable domain reads DTGVSQNPRHKITKRGQNVTFRCDPISEHNRLYWYRQTLGQGPEFLTYFQNEAQLEKSRLLSDRFSAERPKGSFSTLEIQRTEQGDSAMYLCASGDRGARSSEKLFFGSGTQLSVL.